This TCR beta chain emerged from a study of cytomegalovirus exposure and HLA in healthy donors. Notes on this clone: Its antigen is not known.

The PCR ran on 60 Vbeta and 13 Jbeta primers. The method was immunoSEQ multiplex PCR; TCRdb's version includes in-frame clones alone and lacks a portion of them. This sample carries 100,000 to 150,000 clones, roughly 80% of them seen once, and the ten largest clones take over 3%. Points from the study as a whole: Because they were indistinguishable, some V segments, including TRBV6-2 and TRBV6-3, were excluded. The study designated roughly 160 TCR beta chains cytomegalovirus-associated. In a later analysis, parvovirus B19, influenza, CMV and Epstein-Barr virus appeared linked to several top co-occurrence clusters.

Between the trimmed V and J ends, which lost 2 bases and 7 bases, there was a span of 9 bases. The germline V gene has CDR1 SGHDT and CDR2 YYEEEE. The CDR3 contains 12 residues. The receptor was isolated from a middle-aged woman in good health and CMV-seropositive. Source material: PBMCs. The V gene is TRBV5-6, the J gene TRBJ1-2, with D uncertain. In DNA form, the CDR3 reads TGTGCCAGCAGCTTTCGAGGGCTTGGCTACACCTTC. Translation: CASSFRGLGYTF.